The clone carrying this T cell receptor beta chain was counted ten times or more. Its antigen is still unknown. This CDR3 has 14 amino acids. The trim removed 3 bases at V and 1 base at J, leaving 3 bases unmatched. CDR1 and CDR2 (germline): DFQATT, SNEGSKA (reference sequence). The source of the sample is a study of T-cell reconstitution after alpha-beta-depleted transplantation in children. Regarding the study as a whole: The high TCRbeta diversity at day 60 in some patients came from surviving recipient T cells and thymic progenitors.

Unique molecular identifiers were used to barcode this TCRbeta library. From the PCR reads, TCRdb called clonotypes with MiXCR, one entry per CDR3 protein. The sample carries some 300,000 distinct CDR3 sequences, 10% recorded once. The sequence was obtained from a boy less than two years old with acute myeloid leukemia, due to receive a stem cell transplant. The rearrangement joins TRBV20-1 to TRBJ2-4; 7 bases line up with TRBD1. The sequences come from PBMCs, collected before TCRalphabeta/CD19-depleted stem cell transplant. The CDR3 bases are TGCAGTGCTAGGGCGGACAGGGCCAAAAACATTCAGTACTTC. This gives the protein CSARADRAKNIQYF.